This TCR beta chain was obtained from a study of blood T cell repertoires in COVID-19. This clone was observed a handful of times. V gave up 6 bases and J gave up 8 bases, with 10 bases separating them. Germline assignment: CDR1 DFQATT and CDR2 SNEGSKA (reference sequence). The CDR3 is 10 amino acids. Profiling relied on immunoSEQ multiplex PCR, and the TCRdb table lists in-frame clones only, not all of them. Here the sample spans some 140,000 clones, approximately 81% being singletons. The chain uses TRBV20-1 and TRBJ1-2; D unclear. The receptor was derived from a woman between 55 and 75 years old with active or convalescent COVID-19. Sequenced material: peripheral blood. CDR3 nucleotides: TGCAGTGCCGAGGTCGGGGGCTACACCTTC. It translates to CSAEVGGYTF.